One and the same sample provided the 29 T cell receptor beta chains below, sequenced in a study of T cell responses to AZD1222 COVID-19 vaccine. Data came from immunoSEQ multiplex PCR; TCRdb stores just in-frame clones and leaves some out. The repertoire holds about 120,000 clones, with 70% to 90% as singletons. The sample in question was peripheral blood, obtained on day 0 of AZD1222 vaccination. The source of these receptors is an adult in good health.

For this clone: This specimen includes other DNA sequences encoding the same CDR3. V is TRBV3-1 (or the pseudogene TRBV3-2) and J is TRBJ2-1; a weak D match, TRBD1 (6 bases). Per germline, CDR1 LGHDT and CDR2 YNNKEL (reference sequence). Between the trimmed V and J ends, which lost 3 bases and 8 bases, there was a span of 14 bases. The CDR3 totals 14 residues. CDR3 coding DNA: TGTGCCAGCAGCCACGGGACAACAAGGCATGAGCAGTTCTTC. As protein: CASSHGTTRHEQFF.

The chain links TRBV6-2 or TRBV6-3 to TRBJ2-1, with D hard to call. CDR1 is MNHEY and CDR2 is SVGEGT in the germline V gene. This CDR3 region has 14 residues. Trimming took off 2 bases at V and 3 bases at J, with 8 bases between the two ends. The chain's CDR3 is CASSYSRNYNEQFF. CDR3 bases: TGTGCCAGCAGTTACAGCCGGAACTACAATGAGCAGTTCTTC.

The chain links TRBV6-6 to TRBJ1-5; D is unresolved. The CDR3 covers 13 residues. Trimming left V 2 bases short and J 0 bases short, with 2 bases between. CDR1 and CDR2 from the germline V gene are MNHNY and SVGAGI (reference sequence). The CDR3 region is CASSYDSNQPQHF. The CDR3 DNA reads TGTGCCAGCAGTTACGATAGCAATCAGCCCCAGCATTTT.

The CDR3 here is CASSFSGGAYEQFF. DNA of the CDR3: TGTGCCAGCAGCTTCAGCGGGGGGGCCTATGAGCAGTTCTTC. This chain links TRBV7-9 with TRBJ2-1; 10 positions match TRBD2. The CDR3 has 14 amino acids. The V gene's germline CDR1 is SEHNR and CDR2 FQNEAQ (reference sequence). With V trimmed by 3 bases and J by 8 bases, 4 bases remained unmatched.

V usage is TRBV5-6 and J usage is TRBJ1-1, with 8 bases that match TRBD1. Germline values: CDR1 SGHDT, CDR2 YYEEEE. J was trimmed by 0 bases and V by 1 base; bases with no gene match: 5. The CDR3 covers 16 residues. CDR3 nucleotide sequence: TGTGCCAGCAGCTTGCTGACAGGGGAATTGAACACTGAAGCTTTCTTT. This sequence encodes CASSLLTGELNTEAFF.

This clone was found a few times. The chain links TRBV11-2 to TRBJ1-5, with no clear D. Germline V gene lookup returns CDR1 SGHAT and CDR2 FQNNGV. The CDR3 runs to 15 residues. V lost 5 bases to trimming and J lost 3 bases, with 14 bases between them. This CDR3 is CASSLSADSNQPQHF. The CDR3 bases are TGTGCCAGCAGCCTCAGCGCGGACTCCAATCAGCCCCAGCATTTT.

This clone was seen only a few times. The J gene is TRBJ1-2, the V gene TRBV9; TRBD1 is a possible D gene (5 bases). The length of the CDR3 is 14 residues. CDR1 and CDR2 (germline): SGDLS, YYNGEE. The V end lost 2 bases, the J end lost 4 bases, and 12 bases lay between the germline ends. The CDR3 region has the DNA TGTGCCAGCAGCGTCAAGGCAGGGAGCTATGGCTACACCTTC. This translates into CASSVKAGSYGYTF.

The chain couples TRBV7-9 to TRBJ2-3, with TRBD2 matching over 12 bases. After removal of 4 bases from V and 7 bases from J, the junction contained 18 bases not matched to a gene. Germline CDR1 SEHNR, CDR2 FQNEAQ (reference sequence). CDR3 length equals 19 residues. CDR3 sequence (DNA): TGTGCCAGCAGCTCCCAGGGGGTACTAGCGGGGGGCAGACGAAATACGCAGTATTTT. Its protein is CASSSQGVLAGGRRNTQYF.

By sample fraction, this clone is large. The CDR3 sequence is CASSSRLSGANVLTF. CDR3 nucleotides: TGTGCCAGCAGTAGCAGGCTCTCTGGGGCCAACGTCCTGACTTTC. The V gene is TRBV6-2 or TRBV6-3, the J gene TRBJ2-6; D not resolved. The germline V gene has CDR1 MNHEY and CDR2 SVGEGT. V lost 5 bases, J lost 0 bases, and 8 bases lay in between. The CDR3 has 15 residues.

This clone was observed a single time. The chain employs TRBV5-6 and TRBJ1-1; D is unclear. Deletions cut 3 bases from V and 0 bases from J, with 12 bases between. The CDR3 spans 15 residues. The germline CDR1 and CDR2 sequences are SGHDT and YYEEEE. CDR3 sequence: CASSWARVMNTEAFF. For the CDR3, the DNA is TGTGCCAGCAGCTGGGCTCGGGTCATGAACACTGAAGCTTTCTTT.

The chain recombines TRBV3-1 (or the pseudogene TRBV3-2) with TRBJ1-2; a weak D match, TRBD1 (5 bases). Trimming removed 2 bases from V and 4 bases from J, with 11 bases in between. This CDR3 is 14 amino acids long. Germline CDR1 is LGHDT and CDR2 is YNNKEL (reference sequence). CDR3 nucleotides: TGTGCCAGCAGCCAAAACGGGGACGTCTATGGCTACACCTTC. It codes for CASSQNGDVYGYTF.

This rearrangement joins TRBV7-9 to TRBJ2-5; no firm D call. The germline CDR1 and CDR2 sequences are SEHNR and FQNEAQ (reference sequence). The CDR3 totals 11 residues. CDR3 nucleotides: TGTGTAGGGCAGGAGCAAGAGACCCAGTACTTC. Translating gives CVGQEQETQYF.

This clone has a single count. V usage is TRBV5-5 and J usage is TRBJ1-1; weak D call: TRBD1 (5 bases). V dropped 7 bases and J dropped 0 bases, with 13 bases sitting between them. The CDR3 is made up of 14 amino acids. Germline CDR1 SGHKS, CDR2 YYEKEE (reference sequence). The CDR3: CASDKGFLNTEAFF. The CDR3 DNA sequence: TGTGCCAGCGATAAGGGGTTTCTGAACACTGAAGCTTTCTTT.

The chain carries TRBV27 and TRBJ2-7, with 11 bases fitting TRBD2. Unmatched junction bases numbered 16, after V lost 3 bases and J lost 0 bases. This CDR3 has 20 amino acids. The germline V gene has CDR1 MNHEY and CDR2 SMNVEV (reference sequence). The CDR3 is CASSFNGLAGGRLSSYEQYF. In nucleotides, the CDR3 is TGTGCCAGCAGTTTTAATGGGTTAGCGGGGGGGCGCTTAAGCTCCTACGAGCAGTACTTC.

CDR3 in DNA: TGTGCCAGCTCAACTAGCACCCAAGAGACCCAGTACTTC. Translated: CASSTSTQETQYF. J is TRBJ2-5 and V is TRBV18; D is perhaps TRBD2 (6 bases). Germline CDR1 is KGHSH and CDR2 is LQKENI. V shed 5 bases and J shed 1 base, with 8 bases lying between them. The CDR3 extends over 13 amino acids.

The chain is built from TRBV7-9 and TRBJ2-1, with 9 bases matching TRBD2. CDR1 is SEHNR and CDR2 is FQNEAQ in the germline V gene (reference sequence). The CDR3 length is 15 residues. J gave up 6 bases and V 5 bases, and 8 bases lay outside the gene matches. The CDR3 is CASSPGGAGGNEQFF. CDR3 DNA: TGTGCCAGCAGCCCCGGGGGAGCGGGGGGCAATGAGCAGTTCTTC.

The chain recombines TRBV4-1 with TRBJ2-2; D not resolved. Germline V gene data show CDR1 as MGHRA and CDR2 as YSYEKL. Trimming removed 4 bases from V and 4 bases from J, with 10 bases in between. The CDR3 length is 14 residues. CDR3 residues: CASSLSIVTGELFF. CDR3 DNA sequence: TGCGCCAGCAGCCTCTCGATAGTCACCGGGGAGCTGTTTTTT.

The chain carries TRBV6-2 or TRBV6-3 and TRBJ2-7, with 9 bases aligning to TRBD2. Looked up from germline, CDR1 is MNHEY and CDR2 is SVGEGT. The CDR3 length is 15 residues. V lost 6 bases to trimming and J lost 0 bases; unmatched junction nucleotides: 6. The CDR3, as DNA: TGTGCCAGCAGCAAAGCGGGGGGACTCTCCTACGAGCAGTACTTC. This sequence encodes CASSKAGGLSYEQYF.

V gene TRBV7-6 combines with J gene TRBJ1-2; maybe TRBD1 (6 bases). Germline lookup yields CDR1 SGHVS and CDR2 FNYEAQ. The CDR3 consists of 17 residues. The germline V and J ends were trimmed by 3 bases and 5 bases, with 22 bases remaining between them. CDR3 region: CASSLADRGSQSYGYTF. The CDR3 region has the DNA TGTGCCAGCAGCTTGGCTGATAGGGGGTCTCAGTCGTATGGCTACACCTTC.

The chain is built from TRBV21-1 and TRBJ2-7; no check of the table's D call, TRBD1, against the DNA was made. TRBV21-1 is noted as a pseudogene. This CDR3 spans 16 amino acids. This CDR3 is CASSRVRAQGTYEQYF. The DNA of the CDR3 is TGTGCCAGCAGCCGTGTTAGAGCTCAGGGGACCTACGAGCAGTACTTC.

The CDR3: CASSQTRGPLRGYTF. For the CDR3, the DNA is TGCGCCAGCAGCCAGACAAGGGGACCTCTTCGAGGCTACACCTTC. The chain is built from TRBV4-1 and TRBJ1-2, with D tentatively TRBD1 (5 bases). The germline V gene has CDR1 MGHRA and CDR2 YSYEKL. The CDR3 length is 15 residues. Between the trimmed V and J ends, which lost 3 bases and 8 bases, there was a span of 19 bases.

The V gene is TRBV7-2, the J gene TRBJ1-1; D is undetermined. The germline gives CDR1 SGHTA, CDR2 FQGNSA. V dropped 5 bases and J dropped 5 bases, with 15 bases sitting between them. The CDR3 has 14 amino acids. CDR3 sequence reads: CASSLAAGKTEAFF. CDR3 bases: TGTGCCAGCAGCCTCGCGGCGGGGAAGACTGAAGCTTTCTTT.

The V and J genes are TRBV6-5 and TRBJ1-2, with TRBD1 as a possible D gene (5 bases). The CDR3 has 12 residues. V lost 7 bases and J lost 6, with 12 bases in between. Germline CDR1 is MNHEY and CDR2 is SVGAGI. CDR3 region: CASKRARDGYTF. The DNA of the CDR3 is TGTGCCAGCAAGCGAGCCAGGGATGGCTACACCTTC.

This clone came up once. V usage is TRBV10-3 and J usage is TRBJ2-3; 7 positions match TRBD2. The trim removed 2 bases at V and 4 bases at J, leaving 6 bases unmatched. Germline assignment: CDR1 ENHRY and CDR2 SYGVKD. This CDR3 is built from 15 residues. CDR3 sequence: CAISEGGLAADTQYF. CDR3 DNA sequence: TGTGCCATCAGTGAGGGGGGTCTAGCGGCAGATACGCAGTATTTT.

The V gene is TRBV5-4, the J gene TRBJ2-1; 7 bases align to TRBD2. Germline V gene lookup returns CDR1 SGHNT and CDR2 YYREEE (reference sequence). The CDR3 contains 17 residues. Trimming at V came to 4 bases and at J to 1 base, leaving 11 bases not matched to a gene. The CDR3 DNA is TGTGCCAGCAGCACTCCCGTGAGCGGGGCTTCCTACAATGAGCAGTTCTTC. Translated: CASSTPVSGASYNEQFF.

The J gene is TRBJ1-2, the V gene TRBV14; 7 positions agree with TRBD1. There are 16 residues in the CDR3. CDR1 and CDR2 from the germline V gene are SGHDN and FVKESK. After removal of 4 bases from V and 6 bases from J, the junction contained 14 bases not matched to a gene. The CDR3 nucleotides are TGTGCCAGCAGCCCTTTGACAGGGAAATTGAACAATGGCTACACCTTC. This sequence encodes CASSPLTGKLNNGYTF.

The CDR3 loop is CASSDPGRELFF. The CDR3 nucleotides are TGTGCCAGCAGTGACCCGGGTAGGGAGCTGTTTTTT. The genes are TRBV6-2 or TRBV6-3 and TRBJ2-2; D remains unclear. The V and J ends lost 5 bases and 9 bases respectively, with 10 bases between them. This CDR3 spans 12 amino acids. Germline loops: CDR1 MNHEY, CDR2 SVGEGT.

This clone came up once. J is TRBJ2-5 and V is TRBV5-1; D gene ambiguous. Germline CDR1 reads SGHRS; CDR2 reads YFSETQ. CDR3 length: 13 residues. V lost 0 bases, J lost 4 bases, and 7 bases lay in between. The CDR3 bases are TGCGCCAGCAGCTTGGATTGGGGAGAGACCCAGTACTTC. It translates to CASSLDWGETQYF. Full variable domain (remainder filled in from reference TRBV5-1 and TRBJ2-5): KAGVTQTPRYLIKTRGQQVTLSCSPISGHRSVSWYQQTPGQGLQFLFEYFSETQRNKGNFPGRFSGRQFSNSRSEMNVSTLELGDSALYLCASSLDWGETQYFGPGTRLLVL.

The CDR3: CASSEGVGQPQHF. CDR3 DNA sequence: TGTGCCAGCAGTGAGGGGGTAGGGCAGCCCCAGCATTTT. The V and J genes are TRBV6-4 and TRBJ1-5; D is possibly TRBD1 (5 bases). The V gene lost 3 bases and the J gene lost 7 bases, with 10 bases spanning the gap. This CDR3 comprises 13 residues. Germline-derived CDR1 and CDR2 are MRHNA and SNTAGT.